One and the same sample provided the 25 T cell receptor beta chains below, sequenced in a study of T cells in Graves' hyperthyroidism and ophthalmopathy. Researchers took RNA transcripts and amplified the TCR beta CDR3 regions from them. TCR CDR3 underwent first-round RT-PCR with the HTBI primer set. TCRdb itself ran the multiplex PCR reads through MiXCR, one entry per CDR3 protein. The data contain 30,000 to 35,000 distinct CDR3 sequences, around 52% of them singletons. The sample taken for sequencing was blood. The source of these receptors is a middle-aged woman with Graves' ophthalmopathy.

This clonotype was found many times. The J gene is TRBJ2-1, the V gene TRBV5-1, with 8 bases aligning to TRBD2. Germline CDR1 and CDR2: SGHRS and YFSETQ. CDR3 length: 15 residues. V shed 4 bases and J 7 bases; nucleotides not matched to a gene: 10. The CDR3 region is CASSGGGTSQNEQFF. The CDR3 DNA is TGCGCCAGCAGCGGGGGGGGGACTAGTCAAAATGAGCAGTTCTTC.

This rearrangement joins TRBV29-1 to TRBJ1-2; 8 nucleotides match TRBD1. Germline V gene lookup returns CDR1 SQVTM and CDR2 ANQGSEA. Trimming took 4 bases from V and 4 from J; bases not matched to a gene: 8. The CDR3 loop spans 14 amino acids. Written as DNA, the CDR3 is TGCAGCGTTGGATGGACAGGGTCTAGCTATGGCTACACCTTC. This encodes CSVGWTGSSYGYTF.

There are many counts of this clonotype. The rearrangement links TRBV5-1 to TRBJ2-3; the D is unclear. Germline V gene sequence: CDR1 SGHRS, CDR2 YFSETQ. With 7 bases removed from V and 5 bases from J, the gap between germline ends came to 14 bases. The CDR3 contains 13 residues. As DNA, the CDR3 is TGCGCCAGCGGCGATCTAGGTAAAGATACGCAGTATTTT. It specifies CASGDLGKDTQYF.

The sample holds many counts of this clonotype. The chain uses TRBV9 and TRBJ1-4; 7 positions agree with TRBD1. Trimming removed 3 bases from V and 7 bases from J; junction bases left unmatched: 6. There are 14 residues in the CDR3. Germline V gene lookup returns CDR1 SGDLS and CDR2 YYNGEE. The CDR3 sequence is CASSEQGSSEKLFF. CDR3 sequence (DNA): TGTGCCAGCAGCGAACAGGGGAGTAGTGAAAAACTGTTTTTT.

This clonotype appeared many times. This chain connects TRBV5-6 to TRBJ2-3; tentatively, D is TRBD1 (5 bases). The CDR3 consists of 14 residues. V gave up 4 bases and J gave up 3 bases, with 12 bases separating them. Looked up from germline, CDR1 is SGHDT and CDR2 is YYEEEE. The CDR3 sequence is CASSPTRVTDTQYF. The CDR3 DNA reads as TGTGCCAGCAGCCCTACCAGGGTTACAGATACGCAGTATTTT. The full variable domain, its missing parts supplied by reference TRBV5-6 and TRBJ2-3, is DAGVTQSPTHLIKTRGQQVTLRCSPKSGHDTVSWYQQALGQGPQFIFQYYEEEERQRGNFPDRFSGHQFPNYSSELNVNALLLGDSALYLCASSPTRVTDTQYFGPGTRLTVL.

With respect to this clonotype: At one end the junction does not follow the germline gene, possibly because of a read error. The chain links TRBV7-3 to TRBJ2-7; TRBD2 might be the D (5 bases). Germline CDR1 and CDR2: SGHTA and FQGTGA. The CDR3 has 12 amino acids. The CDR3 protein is CASSVNTGELYF. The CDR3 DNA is TGTGCCAGCAGCGTAAACACCGGGGAGCTGTACTTC.

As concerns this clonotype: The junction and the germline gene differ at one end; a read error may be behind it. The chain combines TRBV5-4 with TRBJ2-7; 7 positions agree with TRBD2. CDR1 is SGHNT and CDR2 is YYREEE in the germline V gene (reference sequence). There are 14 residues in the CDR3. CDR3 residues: CASTHMGGTGELYF. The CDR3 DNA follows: TGTGCCAGCACCCATATGGGGGGGACCGGGGAGCTGTACTTC.

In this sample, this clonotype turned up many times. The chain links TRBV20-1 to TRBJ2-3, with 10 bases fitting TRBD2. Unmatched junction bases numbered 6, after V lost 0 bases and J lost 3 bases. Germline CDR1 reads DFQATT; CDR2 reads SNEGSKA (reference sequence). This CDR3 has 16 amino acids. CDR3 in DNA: TGCAGTGCTAGAGATCTAGCGGGGGTAGAGACAGATACGCAGTATTTT. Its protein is CSARDLAGVETDTQYF.

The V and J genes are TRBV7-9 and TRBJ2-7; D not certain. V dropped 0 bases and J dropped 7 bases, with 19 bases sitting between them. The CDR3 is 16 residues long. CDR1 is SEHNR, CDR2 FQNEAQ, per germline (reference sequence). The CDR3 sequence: CASSLAVANPVEEQYF. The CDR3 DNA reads TGTGCCAGCAGCTTAGCAGTCGCAAACCCGGTGGAGGAGCAGTACTTC.

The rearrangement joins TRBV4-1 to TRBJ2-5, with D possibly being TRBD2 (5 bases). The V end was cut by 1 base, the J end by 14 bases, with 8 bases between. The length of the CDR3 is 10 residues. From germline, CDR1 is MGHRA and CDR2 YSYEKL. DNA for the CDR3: TGCGCCAGCAGCCAAGGGACTTATTACTTC. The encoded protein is CASSQGTYYF.

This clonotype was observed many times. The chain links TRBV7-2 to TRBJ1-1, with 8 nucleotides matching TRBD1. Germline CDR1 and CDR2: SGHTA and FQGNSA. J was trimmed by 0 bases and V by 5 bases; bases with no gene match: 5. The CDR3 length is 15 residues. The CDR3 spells CASSAGTGVNTEAFF. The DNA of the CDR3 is TGTGCCAGCAGCGCGGGGACAGGTGTGAACACTGAAGCTTTCTTT.

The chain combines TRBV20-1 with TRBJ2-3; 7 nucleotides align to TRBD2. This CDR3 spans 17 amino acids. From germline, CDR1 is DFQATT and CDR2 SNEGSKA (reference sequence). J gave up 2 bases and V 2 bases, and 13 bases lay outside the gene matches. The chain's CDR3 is CSARRSLADPNTDTQYF. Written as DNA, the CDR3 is TGCAGTGCTAGACGGAGCCTAGCGGATCCGAACACAGATACGCAGTATTTT.

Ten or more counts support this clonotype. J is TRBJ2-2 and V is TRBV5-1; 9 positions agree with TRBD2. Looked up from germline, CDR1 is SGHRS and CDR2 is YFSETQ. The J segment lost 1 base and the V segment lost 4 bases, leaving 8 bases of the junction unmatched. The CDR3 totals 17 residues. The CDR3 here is CASSASLAGRNTGELFF. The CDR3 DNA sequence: TGCGCCAGCAGCGCCTCACTAGCGGGCAGGAACACCGGGGAGCTGTTTTTT.

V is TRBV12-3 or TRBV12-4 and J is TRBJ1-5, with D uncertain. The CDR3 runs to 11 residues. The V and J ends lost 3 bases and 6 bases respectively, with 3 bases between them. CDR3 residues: CASSLGQPQHF. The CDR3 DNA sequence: TGTGCCAGCAGTTTGGGTCAGCCCCAGCATTTT.

The CDR3 coding sequence is TGTGCCAGCAGCAGAACGGGGGTTGATACGCAGTATTTT. Its translation: CASSRTGVDTQYF. The rearrangement joins TRBV7-9 to TRBJ2-3, with D tentatively TRBD2 (6 bases). The CDR3 is 13 residues long. Germline V gives CDR1 SEHNR, CDR2 FQNEAQ (reference sequence). V lost 5 bases and J 6 bases, leaving 12 bases between the germline ends.

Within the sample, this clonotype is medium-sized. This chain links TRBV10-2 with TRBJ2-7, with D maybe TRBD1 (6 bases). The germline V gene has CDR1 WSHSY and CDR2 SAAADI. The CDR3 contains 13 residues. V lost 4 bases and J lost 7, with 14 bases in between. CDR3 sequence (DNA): TGCGCCAGCAGTGGAGCCTGGGGGCAGGAGCAGTACTTC. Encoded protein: CASSGAWGQEQYF.

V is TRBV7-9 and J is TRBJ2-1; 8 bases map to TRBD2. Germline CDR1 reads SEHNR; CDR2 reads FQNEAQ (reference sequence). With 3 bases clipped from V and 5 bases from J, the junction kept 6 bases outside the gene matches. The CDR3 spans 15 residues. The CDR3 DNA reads TGTGCCAGCAGCTTCGCGGGACTAGGGGACAATGAGCAGTTCTTC. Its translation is CASSFAGLGDNEQFF. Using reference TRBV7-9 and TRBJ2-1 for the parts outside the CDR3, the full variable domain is DTGVSQNPRHKITKRGQNVTFRCDPISEHNRLYWYRQTLGQGPEFLTYFQNEAQLEKSRLLSDRFSAERPKGSFSTLEIQRTEQGDSAMYLCASSFAGLGDNEQFFGPGTRLTVL.

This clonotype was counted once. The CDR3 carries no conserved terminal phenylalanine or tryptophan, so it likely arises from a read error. CDR3 sequence: CASSSVTGNTEAFS. CDR3 nucleotides: TGTGCCAGCAGTTCCGTGACAGGGAACACGGAAGCTTTCTCT. This rearrangement joins TRBV6-5 to TRBJ1-1; TRBD1 matches at 7 bases. CDR1 and CDR2 (germline): MNHEY, SVGAGI. The CDR3 is 14 residues long.

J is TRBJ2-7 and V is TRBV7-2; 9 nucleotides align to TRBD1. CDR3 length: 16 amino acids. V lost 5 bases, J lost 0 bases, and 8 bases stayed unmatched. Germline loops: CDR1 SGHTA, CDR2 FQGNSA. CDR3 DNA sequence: TGTGCCAGCAGCGGACGACAGGGGGGCAACTCCTACGAGCAGTACTTC. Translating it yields CASSGRQGGNSYEQYF. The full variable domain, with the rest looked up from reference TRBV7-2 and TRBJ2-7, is GAGVSQSPSNKVTEKGKDVELRCDPISGHTALYWYRQSLGQGLEFLIYFQGNSAPDKSGLPSDRFSAERTGGSVSTLTIQRTQQEDSAVYLCASSGRQGGNSYEQYFGPGTRLTVT.

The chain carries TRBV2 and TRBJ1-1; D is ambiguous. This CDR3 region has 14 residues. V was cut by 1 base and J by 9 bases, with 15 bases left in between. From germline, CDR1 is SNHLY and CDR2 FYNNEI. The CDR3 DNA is TGTGCCAGCAGTGAAGGCTATAGTGGTGGACAAGCTTTCTTT. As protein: CASSEGYSGGQAFF.

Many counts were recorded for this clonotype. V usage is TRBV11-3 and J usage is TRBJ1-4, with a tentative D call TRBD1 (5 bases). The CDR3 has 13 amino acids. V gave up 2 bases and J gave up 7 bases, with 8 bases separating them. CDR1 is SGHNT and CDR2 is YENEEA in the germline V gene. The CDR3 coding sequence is TGTGCCAGCAGCTTAAACGGGGCTGAAAAACTGTTTTTT. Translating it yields CASSLNGAEKLFF.

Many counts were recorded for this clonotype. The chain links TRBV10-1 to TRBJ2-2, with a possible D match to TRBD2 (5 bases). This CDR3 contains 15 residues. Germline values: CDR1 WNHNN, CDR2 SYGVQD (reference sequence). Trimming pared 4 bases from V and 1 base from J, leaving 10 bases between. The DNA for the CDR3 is TGCGCCAGCAGTGTAGCCAGCGGGAACACCGGGGAGCTGTTTTTT. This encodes CASSVASGNTGELFF.

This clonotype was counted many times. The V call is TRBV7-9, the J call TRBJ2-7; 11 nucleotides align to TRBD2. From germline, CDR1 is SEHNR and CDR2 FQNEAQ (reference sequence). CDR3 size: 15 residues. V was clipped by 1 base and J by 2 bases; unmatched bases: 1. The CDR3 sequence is CASSLVSGRAYEQYF. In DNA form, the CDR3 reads TGTGCCAGCAGCTTAGTTAGCGGGAGGGCCTACGAGCAGTACTTC.

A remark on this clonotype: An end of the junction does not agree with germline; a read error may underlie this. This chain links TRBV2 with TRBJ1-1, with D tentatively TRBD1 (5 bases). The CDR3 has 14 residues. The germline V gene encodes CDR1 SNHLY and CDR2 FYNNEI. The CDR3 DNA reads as TGTGCCAGCAGCGAAGACAGCCTGAACACTGAAGCTTTCTTT. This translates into CASSEDSLNTEAFF. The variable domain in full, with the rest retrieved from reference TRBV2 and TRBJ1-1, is EPEVTQTPSHQVTQMGQEVILRCVPISNHLYFYWYRQILGQKVEFLVSFYNNEISEKSEIFDDQFSVERPDGSNFTLKIRSTKLEDSAMYFCASSEDSLNTEAFFGQGTRLTVV.

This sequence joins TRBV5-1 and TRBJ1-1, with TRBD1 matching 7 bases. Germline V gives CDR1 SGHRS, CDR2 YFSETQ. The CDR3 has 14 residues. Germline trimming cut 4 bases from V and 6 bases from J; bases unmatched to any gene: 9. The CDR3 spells CASSPGGQVAEAFF. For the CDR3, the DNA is TGCGCCAGCAGCCCGGGAGGACAGGTCGCTGAAGCTTTCTTT.